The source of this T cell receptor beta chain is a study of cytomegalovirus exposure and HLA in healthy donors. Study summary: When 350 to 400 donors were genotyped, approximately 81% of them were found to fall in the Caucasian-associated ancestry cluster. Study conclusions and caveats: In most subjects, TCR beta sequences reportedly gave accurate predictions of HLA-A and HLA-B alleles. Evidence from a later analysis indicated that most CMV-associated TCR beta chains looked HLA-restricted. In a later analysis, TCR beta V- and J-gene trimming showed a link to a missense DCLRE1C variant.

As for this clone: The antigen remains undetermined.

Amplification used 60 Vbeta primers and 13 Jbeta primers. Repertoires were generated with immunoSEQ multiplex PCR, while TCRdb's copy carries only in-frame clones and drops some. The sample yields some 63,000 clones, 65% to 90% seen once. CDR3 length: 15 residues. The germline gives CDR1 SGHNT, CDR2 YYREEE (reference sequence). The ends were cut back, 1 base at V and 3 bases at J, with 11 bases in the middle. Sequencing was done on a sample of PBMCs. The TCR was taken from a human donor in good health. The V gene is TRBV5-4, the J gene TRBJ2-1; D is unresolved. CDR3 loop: CASSLSAQHYNEQFF. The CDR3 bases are TGTGCCAGCAGCTTGAGCGCCCAGCACTACAATGAGCAGTTCTTC.